Reported below is one T cell receptor (beta chain). What this receptor recognizes is not known. Base qualities are not at hand, and no much larger clone is one base apart. The time point label here, explained by the study, means: pre-sensitization, week 0. Read against the paper, the sample's treatment or condition label means: therapeutic diphenylcyclopropenone sensitization with weekly scalp DPC. Blood at each patch-test visit was drawn before the patch test was applied. Patients were considered eligible if aged 18 to 70, diagnosed with alopecia and deemed suitable for DPC therapy, and patients were excluded if pregnant. Unfractionated whole blood was collected in Tempus Blood RNA tubes, and total RNA was extracted from that blood. These data are taken from a study of human T cells and chemical hapten exposure (dated by TCRdb to the early 2020s). Some background on the complete study: For sensitization, 2% DPC in acetone was applied to a roughly 2 cm by roughly 2 cm area of upper inner arm skin. Throughout the study period of 20 to 30 weeks, patients also received therapeutic DPC doses to the scalp every week. Patch tests used Finn chambers with 0.01% DPC on the upper back, scored after 6 days by International Contact Dermatitis Research Group standards. The patient cohort, mostly female, included alopecia areata with under or over 50% scalp involvement, alopecia totalis and alopecia universalis. The libraries were sequenced as a pool, and the TCR yield per sample differed mostly because of small variations in library volumes within the pool. In alopecia patients, the study followed how the peripheral blood TCR repertoire changed in vivo over primary and secondary sensitization to diphenylcyclopropenone (DPC), a hapten. Blood was sampled from patients pre-sensitization (week 0) and at 2, 6 and about 24 weeks after DPC sensitization. For TCR sequencing, blood came from 25 to 35 alopecia patients at anywhere from one to four time points (pre-sensitization, 2, 6 and 24 weeks). Results the study describes overall, beyond this receptor: Repeated subsampling changed both the strength of the expansion versus patch-test correlation and the threshold at which the correlation became significant. A positive correlation was found between the number of PT1 expanded TCRs and patch test score, with significance reached at thresholds 8, 16 and 32 but not 4. Significantly more large CDR3 similarity clusters were formed by expanded TCRs than by pre-sensitization or healthy control sets, consistent with antigen-driven responses. Alopecia, a presumed autoimmune disease, was present in all patients, so the immune response of the patients might differ from that of healthy individuals. The number of TCRs above 1 in 1000 frequency did not change with DPC sensitization; there was no evidence of global repertoire structure alterations.

Libraries were built with RACE. The sequencer listed for this sample is NextSeq 500. During library preparation, unique molecular identifiers were attached to individual cDNA molecules so that TCRs could be counted in a quantitative, reproducible way. Each blood RNA sample was used to sequence both TCR alpha and TCR beta chains. The source study handled its data this way. Samples had a median of around 92,000 TCRs, with a range from roughly 23,224 to 750,000. The Decombinator software suite was used to annotate the V, J and CDR3 of the TCR reads. For the PS versus PT1 abundance plots, all samples were subsampled to the same number of TCRs (28,000). Expanded TCRs were defined as absent before sensitization and observed at least eight times at the 2-week time point. TCRdb trimmed the raw reads at Q25, called clones with MiXCR and kept productive beta chains. Merged by CDR3 protein, the rows form single entries marked with the most common genes and DNA. The V and J calls shown here were made by TCRdb, not taken from the authors' results. This sample gives roughly 110,000 distinct CDR3 sequences in total; roughly 12% of them show up just once. The top ten clonotypes cover over 1.5% of the sample.

The sequencing here drew on whole blood, taken in connection with sensitization to the hapten diphenylcyclopropenone (DPC). The receptor comes from a woman between 50 and 59 years old with alopecia areata. Some clones in this sample may be carry-over from other donors' samples.

The sequenced DNA is TGTGCCAGCAGCGGGGGGACTATATCTAGCACAGATACGCAGTATTTT. This encodes CASSGGTISSTDTQYF. The rearrangement combines TRBV27 with TRBJ2-3, with 7 junctional bases fitting TRBD2. The CDR3 starts with the cysteine, ends with the phenylalanine, and has 16 residues. Only CDR3 DNA is held: 48 bases, read in frame from base 1. The germline V gene (reference sequence) yields MNHEY for CDR1 and SMNVEV for CDR2. V lost 6 bases and J lost 0 bases, and the count of bases not matched to a germline gene is 9.